The sequence of this T cell receptor (beta chain) was determined in a study of OX40 agonist ivuxolimab in advanced cancers. Study-wide results and limits: In the expanded peripheral T cells, antigen specificity was never determined. Clonal expansion from baseline to week 6 occurred in both CD4+ and CD8+ T cells. Expanded clones were, on average, more numerous in CD8+ T cells than in CD4+.

Using immunoSEQ multiplex PCR, the repertoire was profiled, and TCRdb retains in-frame clones only, with some absent. This sample has tens of thousands of clones, with nearly 90% found just once. The CDR3 covers 14 residues. V trimming: 0 bases; J trimming: 5 bases; junction bases outside the gene matches: 1. Per the germline V gene, CDR1 is MNHEY and CDR2 is SVGAGI. A remark on this clone: Its antigen is not known.

V usage is TRBV6-5 and J usage is TRBJ1-5; 7 bases map to TRBD1. This sequence was found in an adult with an advanced solid tumor such as melanoma, head and neck, liver or kidney cancer. Sequencing used CD4+ or CD8+ T cells sorted from blood, obtained in a trial of the OX40 agonist ivuxolimab. CDR3 in amino acids: CASSYSDRDQPQHF. CDR3 bases: TGTGCCAGCAGTTACTCCGACAGGGATCAGCCCCAGCATTTT.